This T cell receptor beta chain was documented in a study of cytomegalovirus exposure and HLA in healthy donors. The PCR made use of 60 Vbeta and 13 Jbeta primers. The repertoire was sequenced with immunoSEQ multiplex PCR; TCRdb's copy has only in-frame clones and lacks some. The table lists some 170,000 clones, around 81% of them singletons. The CDR3 has 16 amino acids. Trimming took 5 bases from V and 3 from J; bases not matched to a gene: 13. The sequencing input was PBMCs. The TCR originated in a woman in her twenties or thirties in good health and CMV-seronegative. J is TRBJ2-7 and V is TRBV5-3; TRBD2 agrees at 8 bases. TRBV5-3 qualifies as an ORF whose function is uncertain. In nucleotides, the CDR3 is TGTGCCAGAAGACCTACTTCGGGACTAGTTGTCTACGAGCAGTACTTC. Translating it yields CARRPTSGLVVYEQYF.